The clone carrying this T cell receptor beta chain was recorded a few times. Its antigen is as yet unknown. The data belong to a study of cytomegalovirus exposure and HLA in healthy donors. Overall study findings and caveats: Researchers catalogued approximately 170 TCR beta chains as cytomegalovirus-associated. A later analysis linked a missense DCLRE1C variant to TCR beta V- and J-gene trimming. There were some public TCRs occurring in many donors, but most TCR sequences were rare.

The PCR used 60 Vbeta and 13 Jbeta primers. The data were produced by immunoSEQ multiplex PCR, yet TCRdb's version contains in-frame clones alone and is incomplete. Of around 170,000 clones in the sample, around 75% are singletons; the top ten hold 6.3%. The CDR3 has 15 amino acids. V gave up 0 bases and J gave up 0 bases, with 9 bases separating them. CDR1 and CDR2 from the germline V gene are SGDLS and YYNGEE. The chain carries TRBV9 and TRBJ1-1; D call uncertain. The TCR was taken from a man between 40 and 49 years old in good health and CMV-seropositive. Sequences were obtained from PBMCs. This CDR3 is CASSVVGVMNTEAFF. In nucleotides, the CDR3 is TGTGCCAGCAGCGTAGTCGGGGTCATGAACACTGAAGCTTTCTTT.